The 30 T cell receptor beta chains below come from one sample, sequenced in a study of T cell responses to AZD1222 COVID-19 vaccine. TCRdb's copy holds only in-frame clones and misses some; the assay was immunoSEQ multiplex PCR. Here the sample spans about 120,000 clones, more than 75% being singletons. The material was peripheral blood, obtained on day 0 of AZD1222 vaccination. These receptors were taken from an adult in good health.

V is TRBV6-1 and J is TRBJ2-3, with 9 bases matching TRBD2. The CDR3 runs to 18 residues. Trimming removed 2 bases from V and 3 bases from J; junction bases left unmatched: 12. The germline gives CDR1 MNHNS, CDR2 SASEGT. CDR3 coding DNA: TGTGCCAGCAGTGAAAGGCGGGAGGGCCTGAAGGGTACAGATACGCAGTATTTT. This gives the protein CASSERREGLKGTDTQYF.

There are a few counts of this clone. This chain uses TRBV6-5 with TRBJ2-2; either TRBD1 or TRBD2 may fit D (5 bases each). The CDR3 covers 14 residues. Germline V gives CDR1 MNHEY, CDR2 SVGAGI. The ends were cut back, 10 bases at V and 2 bases at J, with 14 bases in the middle. CDR3 DNA sequence: TGTGCCACCCATAGGGGACCAAACACCGGGGAGCTGTTTTTT. This encodes CATHRGPNTGELFF.

The V call is TRBV5-6, the J call TRBJ2-3; no reliable D call. V gave up 2 bases and J gave up 0 bases, with 10 bases separating them. CDR1 and CDR2 (germline): SGHDT, YYEEEE. The CDR3 consists of 15 residues. CDR3: CASSLRLSSTDTQYF. The CDR3 coding sequence is TGTGCCAGCAGCTTAAGGCTTTCTAGCACAGATACGCAGTATTTT.

The rearrangement uses TRBV9 and TRBJ1-5; D possibly corresponds to TRBD1 (6 bases). V was pared by 0 bases and J by 5 bases, with 12 bases between. Germline-derived CDR1 and CDR2 are SGDLS and YYNGEE. The CDR3 is 15 residues long. CDR3 sequence reads: CASSVDPDSYQPQHF. The CDR3, as DNA: TGTGCCAGCAGCGTAGATCCGGACAGTTATCAGCCCCAGCATTTT.

The chain has TRBV10-2 and TRBJ1-5; D is uncertain. Germline V gene data show CDR1 as WSHSY and CDR2 as SAAADI. This CDR3 contains 15 residues. V was cut by 0 bases and J by 9 bases, with 15 bases left in between. The CDR3 loop reads CASSESFSGSGPQHF. In DNA form, the CDR3 reads TGCGCCAGCAGTGAGTCCTTTTCGGGTTCAGGGCCCCAGCATTTT.

The chain joins TRBV27 to TRBJ1-6; D possibly corresponds to TRBD1 (5 bases). CDR3 length: 15 residues. Germline values: CDR1 MNHEY, CDR2 SMNVEV (reference sequence). Trimming shortened V by 3 bases and J by 4 bases, and 10 bases separated the two germline ends. CDR3: CASSFLRQYNSPLHF. CDR3 DNA sequence: TGTGCCAGCAGTTTCCTTAGACAGTATAATTCACCCCTCCACTTT.

The J gene is TRBJ2-5, the V gene TRBV18; no definite D call. CDR3 length equals 11 residues. Germline CDR1 reads KGHSH; CDR2 reads LQKENI. V was clipped by 4 bases and J by 1 base, with 1 base between them. The DNA of the CDR3 is TGTGCCAGCTCACGCCAAGAGACCCAGTACTTC. The encoded protein is CASSRQETQYF. The variable domain in full, completed from reference TRBV18 and TRBJ2-5, reads NAGVMQNPRHLVRRRGQEARLRCSPMKGHSHVYWYRQLPEEGLKFMVYLQKENIIDESGMPKERFSAEFPKEGPSILRIQQVVRGDSAAYFCASSRQETQYFGPGTRLLVL.

This clone was seen more than once but under ten times. V is TRBV24-1 and J is TRBJ1-5; no reliable D call. V shed 4 bases and J shed 5 bases, with 23 bases lying between them. This CDR3 comprises 18 residues. Germline V gene data show CDR1 as KGHDR and CDR2 as SFDVKD. CDR3 bases: TGTGCCACCAGTGACCCCGGAGAAGGAACCGTAAAGGATCAGCCCCAGCATTTT. Its protein product is CATSDPGEGTVKDQPQHF.

This chain links TRBV2 with TRBJ1-2, with TRBD1 as a possible D gene (6 bases). V was clipped by 10 bases and J by 0 bases, with 24 bases between them. The CDR3 runs 17 residues. Germline values: CDR1 SNHLY, CDR2 FYNNEI. The CDR3 coding sequence is TGTGCCACCACCCCCACAGGGAAACTACTACCTAACTATGGCTACACCTTC. Encoded protein: CATTPTGKLLPNYGYTF.

The chain uses TRBV12-3 or TRBV12-4 and TRBJ2-1, with D unclear. There are 13 residues in the CDR3. V was pared by 3 bases and J by 10 bases, with 13 bases between. CDR3 sequence (DNA): TGTGCCAGCAGTTTGACTTTCCCCACCGAGCAGTTCTTC. It yields the protein CASSLTFPTEQFF.

CDR3 sequence (DNA): TGCGCCAGCAGCCCTTCTATCGGACAGCCTCCTCCCTACAATGAGCAGTTCTTC. Protein product: CASSPSIGQPPPYNEQFF. The chain employs TRBV4-1 and TRBJ2-1; a weak D match, TRBD1 (6 bases). The germline V gene has CDR1 MGHRA and CDR2 YSYEKL. V dropped 4 bases and J dropped 2 bases, with 21 bases sitting between them. The CDR3 consists of 18 residues.

The chain recombines TRBV5-1 with TRBJ2-4, with 14 nucleotides matching TRBD2. CDR3 length: 19 amino acids. Germline assignment: CDR1 SGHRS and CDR2 YFSETQ. Trimming removed 4 bases from V and 0 bases from J; junction bases left unmatched: 9. CDR3 sequence reads: CASSPRLAGGDLAKNIQYF. CDR3 sequence (DNA): TGCGCCAGCAGCCCCCGACTAGCGGGAGGGGATCTAGCCAAAAACATTCAGTACTTC.

This rearrangement joins TRBV28 to TRBJ2-3; 7 nucleotides line up with TRBD2. The CDR3 runs to 15 residues. Germline CDR1 and CDR2: MDHEN and SYDVKM. Trimming took 6 bases from V and 2 from J; bases not matched to a gene: 8. The CDR3 loop reads CASSPWDYSTDTQYF. The CDR3 region has the DNA TGTGCCAGCAGCCCGTGGGACTACTCCACAGATACGCAGTATTTT.

This rearrangement joins TRBV30 to TRBJ2-1; 7 positions match TRBD1. The germline gives CDR1 GTSNPN, CDR2 SVGIG (reference sequence). The junction had 3 bases not matched to a gene; V was cut back by 2 bases and J by 8 bases. The length of the CDR3 is 12 residues. As DNA, the CDR3 is TGTGCCTGGAGTAGACAGGGCTATGAGCAGTTCTTC. This sequence encodes CAWSRQGYEQFF.

The gene calls are TRBV19 and TRBJ2-1; 16 bases line up with TRBD2. J gave up 0 bases and V 4 bases, and 9 bases lay outside the gene matches. CDR1 is LNHDA, CDR2 SQIVND, per germline (reference sequence). The CDR3 covers 20 residues. As DNA, the CDR3 is TGTGCCAGTAGTAGGCGGTCGGGACTAGCGGGAGGGAGCTCCTACAATGAGCAGTTCTTC. This gives the protein CASSRRSGLAGGSSYNEQFF. The complete variable domain, with remaining parts taken from reference TRBV19 and TRBJ2-1, reads DGGITQSPKYLFRKEGQNVTLSCEQNLNHDAMYWYRQDPGQGLRLIYYSQIVNDFQKGDIAEGYSVSREKKESFPLTVTSAQKNPTAFYLCASSRRSGLAGGSSYNEQFFGPGTRLTVL.

V usage is TRBV5-1 and J usage is TRBJ2-1; 10 bases fit TRBD1. V was pared by 4 bases and J by 10 bases, with 8 bases of the junction left unmatched. The CDR3 is made up of 14 amino acids. Germline lookup yields CDR1 SGHRS and CDR2 YFSETQ. The CDR3 nucleotides are TGCGCCAGCAGCCGGGACAGGGGAATGAGGGAGCAGTTCTTC. The encoded protein is CASSRDRGMREQFF. The full variable domain, rest sourced from reference TRBV5-1 and TRBJ2-1, is KAGVTQTPRYLIKTRGQQVTLSCSPISGHRSVSWYQQTPGQGLQFLFEYFSETQRNKGNFPGRFSGRQFSNSRSEMNVSTLELGDSALYLCASSRDRGMREQFFGPGTRLTVL.

The V call is TRBV11-3, the J call TRBJ2-1; tentatively, D is TRBD2 (6 bases). V gave up 8 bases and J gave up 6 bases, with 20 bases separating them. Germline V CDR1 and CDR2: SGHNT, YENEEA. CDR3 length equals 15 residues. The CDR3 sequence is CASSLEGSPFNEQFF. CDR3 coding DNA: TGTGCCAGCTCTTTGGAGGGGAGTCCCTTCAATGAGCAGTTCTTC.

This clone has a single count. This rearrangement joins TRBV11-2 to TRBJ2-7, with a tentative D call TRBD1 (5 bases). The CDR3 has 12 residues. Per the germline V gene, CDR1 is SGHAT and CDR2 is FQNNGV. Trimming removed 5 bases from V and 3 bases from J, with 8 bases in between. Written as DNA, the CDR3 is TGTGCCAGCAGCCATACAGGCTACGAGCAGTACTTC. As protein: CASSHTGYEQYF.

The J gene is TRBJ1-1, the V gene TRBV2, with D possibly TRBD1 on 6 matching bases. V dropped 8 bases and J dropped 8 bases, with 12 bases sitting between them. Per the germline V gene, CDR1 is SNHLY and CDR2 is FYNNEI. The CDR3 runs 11 residues. CDR3 coding DNA: TGTGCCAGCGGCTCCGGGACAGAAGCTTTCTTT. This codes for CASGSGTEAFF. Complete variable domain (other parts from reference TRBV2 and TRBJ1-1): EPEVTQTPSHQVTQMGQEVILRCVPISNHLYFYWYRQILGQKVEFLVSFYNNEISEKSEIFDDQFSVERPDGSNFTLKIRSTKLEDSAMYFCASGSGTEAFFGQGTRLTVV.

This clone was seen just once. The chain uses TRBV9 and TRBJ1-4; the match to TRBD1 covers 8 bases. Per germline, CDR1 SGDLS and CDR2 YYNGEE. J was trimmed by 4 bases and V by 1 base; bases with no gene match: 3. The CDR3 totals 15 residues. CDR3 DNA: TGTGCCAGCAGCGTAACAGGGGGAGGTAATGAAAAACTGTTTTTT. It encodes CASSVTGGGNEKLFF.

This clone occurred a few times. The chain carries TRBV21-1 and TRBJ2-5. TRBV21-1 is noted as a pseudogene. This CDR3 has 14 residues. CDR3 residues: CASSCGRQEETQYF. As DNA, the CDR3 is TGTGCCAGCAGCTGTGGACGCCAGGAAGAGACCCAGTACTTC.

V usage is TRBV5-1 and J usage is TRBJ1-1; D may be TRBD1 (6 bases). The CDR3 is 14 residues long. Trimming left V 4 bases short and J 4 bases short, with 14 bases between. Looked up from germline, CDR1 is SGHRS and CDR2 is YFSETQ. CDR3 sequence reads: CASSPDSLGTEAFF. The CDR3 nucleotides are TGCGCCAGCAGCCCGGACAGCCTCGGCACTGAAGCTTTCTTT.

The chain combines TRBV6-5 with TRBJ1-4, with 7 bases fitting TRBD1. V lost 2 bases to trimming and J lost 5 bases; unmatched junction nucleotides: 5. This CDR3 has 15 amino acids. The germline CDR1 and CDR2 sequences are MNHEY and SVGAGI. The CDR3 DNA sequence: TGTGCCAGCAGTTACCAACAGGGGCCCAATGAAAAACTGTTTTTT. This translates into CASSYQQGPNEKLFF.

The chain uses TRBV12-3 or TRBV12-4 and TRBJ1-2; 7 bases line up with TRBD1. There are 13 residues in the CDR3. Losses at the gene ends were 4 bases for V and 5 bases for J; bases not matched to a gene: 4. CDR3 residues: CASSYTGAYGYTF. The CDR3 nucleotides read TGTGCCAGCAGTTACACAGGGGCATATGGCTACACCTTC.

V is TRBV7-9 and J is TRBJ2-1; 11 bases match TRBD2. Looked up from germline, CDR1 is SEHNR and CDR2 is FQNEAQ (reference sequence). V was clipped by 6 bases and J by 2 bases; unmatched bases: 6. The CDR3 is made up of 16 amino acids. In DNA form, the CDR3 reads TGTGCCAGCAGGTCTATAGCGGGAGGGGCCTACAATGAGCAGTTCTTC. It yields the protein CASRSIAGGAYNEQFF.

The J gene is TRBJ2-5, the V gene TRBV7-5; TRBD1 is taken as the D call from the table, unchecked against the DNA. TRBV7-5 is given as a pseudogene. The CDR3 runs 20 residues. DNA for the CDR3: TGTGTCAGAAGCGACGACAGGGGTTCAACCGGGGCAGGGTGCCAAGAGACCCAGTACTTC. It codes for CVRSDDRGSTGAGCQETQYF.

This chain uses TRBV10-3 with TRBJ2-7; D not resolved. The germline V and J ends were trimmed by 8 bases and 0 bases, with 14 bases remaining between them. CDR1 ENHRY and CDR2 SYGVKD come from the germline V gene. The CDR3 sequence is 14 residues long. CDR3: CAIGVTENSYEQYF. The DNA of the CDR3 is TGTGCCATCGGTGTTACAGAAAACTCCTACGAGCAGTACTTC.

The chain carries TRBV28 and TRBJ1-6, with 8 bases aligning to TRBD1. The CDR3 is 15 residues long. The V and J ends lost 3 bases and 10 bases, in that order; junction bases with no gene match: 8. Per the germline V gene, CDR1 is MDHEN and CDR2 is SYDVKM. The chain's CDR3 is CASSFLDRASSPLHF. The CDR3, as DNA: TGTGCCAGCAGTTTCCTGGACAGGGCTAGCTCACCCCTCCACTTT. Complete variable domain (other parts from reference TRBV28 and TRBJ1-6): DVKVTQSSRYLVKRTGEKVFLECVQDMDHENMFWYRQDPGLGLRLIYFSYDVKMKEKGDIPEGYSVSREKKERFSLILESASTNQTSMYLCASSFLDRASSPLHFGNGTRLTVT.

V usage is TRBV6-5 and J usage is TRBJ1-2; D unresolved. The CDR3 consists of 13 residues. The V end lost 5 bases, the J end lost 7 bases, and 14 bases lay between the germline ends. CDR1 is MNHEY, CDR2 SVGAGI, per germline. As DNA, the CDR3 is TGTGCCAGCAGTAGGGATCCGTCGAGTGGCTACACCTTC. Amino acids: CASSRDPSSGYTF.

This rearrangement joins TRBV19 to TRBJ2-2; tentative D call: TRBD1 (8 bases). V lost 5 bases, J lost 6 bases, and 13 bases lay in between. Germline V CDR1 and CDR2: LNHDA, SQIVND (reference sequence). The CDR3 has 14 amino acids. The CDR3 reads CASSEQGGAGELFF. The CDR3 nucleotides are TGTGCCAGTAGTGAACAGGGGGGGGCCGGGGAGCTGTTTTTT.